Below, one T cell receptor (beta chain) is given with its context. The data are from a study of T cells in Graves' hyperthyroidism and ophthalmopathy. Amplification targeted TCR beta CDR3 regions from RNA transcripts. When the TCR CDR3 underwent first-round RT-PCR, the HTBI primer set was used. TCRdb reanalysed the multiplex PCR reads using MiXCR and keeps one entry per CDR3 protein. The table lists about 380,000 distinct CDR3 sequences, around 13% of them singletons. Graves' hyperthyroidism qualified as stable when ophthalmopathy did not progress within 18 months. On the basis of clinical symptoms, serum thyroxine and TRAb, thyroid ultrasound and orbital computed tomography, diagnoses were made. PBMCs came from 8.5 to 10 ml fresh peripheral blood. Trimming left V 3 bases short and J 4 bases short, with 12 bases between. CDR3 length equals 14 residues. The V gene's germline CDR1 is MDHEN and CDR2 SYDVKM.

The material sequenced was blood. The clonotype originates from a woman aged 60-75 years with Graves' hyperthyroidism. The chain recombines TRBV28 with TRBJ1-2; D not certain. The DNA for the CDR3 is TGTGCCAGCAGTTTCCCGACCCGGGGCTATGGCTACACCTTC. It translates to CASSFPTRGYGYTF.